Many counts were recorded for the clone carrying this TCR beta chain. Its matching antigen is unknown. The source of the sample is a study of T cells in Graves' hyperthyroidism and ophthalmopathy. Findings and caveats of the study: Using 13 V-J features, a model discriminated ophthalmopathy from stable hyperthyroidism.

Those patients with uncontrolled infection, other autoimmune disease, pregnancy or lactation were excluded. For the diagnoses, clinical symptoms, serum thyroxine and TRAb, thyroid ultrasound and orbital computed tomography were used. The sample of blood was obtained at first hyperthyroidism diagnosis (before any ophthalmopathy symptoms). It was RNA transcripts that yielded the amplified TCR beta CDR3 regions. The TCR CDR3 was amplified in a first-round RT-PCR using the HTBI primer set. One entry per CDR3 protein results from TCRdb running MiXCR on the multiplex PCR reads. The sample has under 750,000 distinct CDR3 sequences, approximately 18% seen once. Germline assignment: CDR1 ENHRY and CDR2 SYGVKD. V lost 11 bases and J 0 bases, leaving 23 bases between the germline ends. This CDR3 contains 17 residues.

This sequence originates from a woman between 45 and 65 years old with Graves' hyperthyroidism that later progressed to Graves' ophthalmopathy. This chain connects TRBV10-3 to TRBJ1-5; possible D gene TRBD1, 5 bases. The sequencing sample was made of blood. In DNA form, the CDR3 reads TGTGCCGTCTCCGGGGCCAACAGGACACTTAGCAATCAGCCCCAGCATTTT. As protein: CAVSGANRTLSNQPQHF.